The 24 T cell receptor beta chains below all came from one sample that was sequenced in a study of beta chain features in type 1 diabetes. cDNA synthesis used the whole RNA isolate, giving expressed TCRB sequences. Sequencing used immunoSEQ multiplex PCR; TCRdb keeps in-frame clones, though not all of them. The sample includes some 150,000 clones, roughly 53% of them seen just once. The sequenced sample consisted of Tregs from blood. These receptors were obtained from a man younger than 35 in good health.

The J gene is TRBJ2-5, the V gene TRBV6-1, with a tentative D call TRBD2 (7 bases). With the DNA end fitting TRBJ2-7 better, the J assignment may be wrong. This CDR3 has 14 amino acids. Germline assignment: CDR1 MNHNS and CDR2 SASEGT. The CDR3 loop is CASSVGGGVAEQYF. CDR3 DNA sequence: TGTGCCAGCAGTGTGGGAGGGGGGGTAGCCGAGCAGTACTTC.

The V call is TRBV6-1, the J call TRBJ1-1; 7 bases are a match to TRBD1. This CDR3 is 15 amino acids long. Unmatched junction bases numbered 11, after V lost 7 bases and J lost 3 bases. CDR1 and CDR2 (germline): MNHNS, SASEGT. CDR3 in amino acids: CASTPYRGWHTEAFF. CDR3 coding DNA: TGTGCCAGCACCCCTTACAGGGGATGGCACACTGAAGCTTTCTTT.

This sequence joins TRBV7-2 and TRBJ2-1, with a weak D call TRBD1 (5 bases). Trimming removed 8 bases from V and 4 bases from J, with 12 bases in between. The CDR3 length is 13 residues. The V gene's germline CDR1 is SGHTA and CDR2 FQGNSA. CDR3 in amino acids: CASRDSTYNEQFF. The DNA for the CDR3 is TGTGCCAGCCGCGACAGTACTTACAATGAGCAGTTCTTC.

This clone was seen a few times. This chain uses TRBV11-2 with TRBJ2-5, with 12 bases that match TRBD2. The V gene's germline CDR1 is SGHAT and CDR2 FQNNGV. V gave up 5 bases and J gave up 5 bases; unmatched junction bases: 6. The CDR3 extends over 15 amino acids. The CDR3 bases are TGTGCCAGCAGCGGGGACCTAGCGGGAGGGGAGACCCAGTACTTC. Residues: CASSGDLAGGETQYF. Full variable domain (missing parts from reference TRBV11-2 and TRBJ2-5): EAGVAQSPRYKIIEKRQSVAFWCNPISGHATLYWYQQILGQGPKLLIQFQNNGVVDDSQLPKDRFSAERLKGVDSTLKIQPAKLEDSAVYLCASSGDLAGGETQYFGPGTRLLVL.

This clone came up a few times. The CDR3 region is CSVLGVVGEQFF. CDR3 bases: TGCAGCGTCTTAGGAGTTGTTGGTGAGCAGTTCTTC. V and J are TRBV29-1 and TRBJ2-1, with D unresolved. Between the trimmed V and J ends, which lost 6 bases and 9 bases, there was a span of 15 bases. The CDR3 extends over 12 amino acids. The germline gives CDR1 SQVTM, CDR2 ANQGSEA.

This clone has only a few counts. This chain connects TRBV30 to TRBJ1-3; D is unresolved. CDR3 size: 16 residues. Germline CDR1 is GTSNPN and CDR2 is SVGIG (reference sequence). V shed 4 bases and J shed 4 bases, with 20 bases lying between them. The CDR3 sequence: CAWKSRALGAGNTIYF. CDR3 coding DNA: TGTGCCTGGAAATCGCGGGCCCTTGGAGCGGGAAACACCATATATTTT.

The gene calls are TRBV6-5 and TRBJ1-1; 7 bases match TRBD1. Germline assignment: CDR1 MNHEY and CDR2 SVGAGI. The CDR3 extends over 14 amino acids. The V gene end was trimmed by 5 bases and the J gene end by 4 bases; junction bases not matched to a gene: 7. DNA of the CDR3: TGTGCCAGCAGTCTGCTGACAGGGACCACTGAAGCTTTCTTT. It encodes CASSLLTGTTEAFF.

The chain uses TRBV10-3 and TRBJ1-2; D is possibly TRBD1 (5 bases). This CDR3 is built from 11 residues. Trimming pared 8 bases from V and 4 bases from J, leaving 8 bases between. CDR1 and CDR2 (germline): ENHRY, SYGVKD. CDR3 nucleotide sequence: TGTGCCATCGGGGCAGGCTATGGCTACACCTTC. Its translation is CAIGAGYGYTF.

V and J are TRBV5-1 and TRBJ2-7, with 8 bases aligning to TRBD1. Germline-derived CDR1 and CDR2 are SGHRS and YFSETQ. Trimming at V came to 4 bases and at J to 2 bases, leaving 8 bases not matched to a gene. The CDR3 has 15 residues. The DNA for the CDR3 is TGCGCCAGCAGCCTATGGACAGGGCCGACCTACGAGCAGTACTTC. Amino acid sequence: CASSLWTGPTYEQYF.

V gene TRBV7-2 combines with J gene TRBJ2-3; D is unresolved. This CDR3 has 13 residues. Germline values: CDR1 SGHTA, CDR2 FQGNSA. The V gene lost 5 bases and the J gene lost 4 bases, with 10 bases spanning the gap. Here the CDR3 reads CASSHLEADTQYF. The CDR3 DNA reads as TGTGCCAGCAGCCATCTAGAGGCAGATACGCAGTATTTT.

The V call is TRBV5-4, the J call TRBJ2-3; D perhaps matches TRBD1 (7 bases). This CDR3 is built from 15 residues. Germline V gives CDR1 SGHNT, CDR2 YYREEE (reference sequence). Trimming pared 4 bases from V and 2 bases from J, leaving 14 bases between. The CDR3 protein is CASSLAGQLTDTQYF. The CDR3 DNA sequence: TGTGCCAGCAGCCTTGCGGGACAGCTCACAGATACGCAGTATTTT.

The CDR3 sequence: CASSSTGGRNYGYTF. The CDR3 nucleotides are TGTGCCAGTAGTTCGACAGGGGGCAGAAACTATGGCTACACCTTC. V usage is TRBV19 and J usage is TRBJ1-2; 10 bases fit TRBD1. This CDR3 has 15 amino acids. The V and J ends lost 5 bases and 2 bases, in that order; junction bases with no gene match: 5. Looked up from germline, CDR1 is LNHDA and CDR2 is SQIVND (reference sequence).

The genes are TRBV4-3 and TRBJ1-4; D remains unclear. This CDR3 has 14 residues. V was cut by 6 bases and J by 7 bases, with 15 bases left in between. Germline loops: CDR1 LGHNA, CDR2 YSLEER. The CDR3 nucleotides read TGCGCCAGCAGTGGAGGAGGGTTCCGTGAAAAACTGTTTTTT. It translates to CASSGGGFREKLFF.

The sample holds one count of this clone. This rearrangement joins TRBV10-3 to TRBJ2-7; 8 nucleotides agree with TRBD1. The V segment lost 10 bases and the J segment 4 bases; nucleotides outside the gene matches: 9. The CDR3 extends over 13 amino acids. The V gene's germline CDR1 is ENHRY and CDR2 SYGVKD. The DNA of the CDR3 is TGTGCCAGCAACCCGGGACAGGTTTACGAGCAGTACTTC. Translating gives CASNPGQVYEQYF.

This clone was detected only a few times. CDR3 nucleotide sequence: TGTGCCAGCAGCCTAGCCGGGACTACCTATGGCTACACCTTC. Encoded protein: CASSLAGTTYGYTF. The genes are TRBV14 and TRBJ1-2; perhaps TRBD1 as D (5 bases). This CDR3 has 14 residues. V shed 4 bases and J shed 4 bases, with 13 bases lying between them. From germline, CDR1 is SGHDN and CDR2 FVKESK. Drawing the rest from reference TRBV14 and TRBJ1-2, the complete variable domain is EAGVTQFPSHSVIEKGQTVTLRCDPISGHDNLYWYRRVMGKEIKFLLHFVKESKQDESGMPNNRFLAERTGGTYSTLKVQPAELEDSGVYFCASSLAGTTYGYTFGSGTRLTVV.

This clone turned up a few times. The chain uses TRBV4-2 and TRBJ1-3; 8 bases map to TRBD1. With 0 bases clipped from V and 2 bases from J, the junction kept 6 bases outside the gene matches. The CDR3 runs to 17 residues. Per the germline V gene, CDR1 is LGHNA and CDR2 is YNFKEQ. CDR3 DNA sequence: TGTGCCAGCAGCCAAGATATGGGACAGGTGGCTGGAAACACCATATATTTT. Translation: CASSQDMGQVAGNTIYF.

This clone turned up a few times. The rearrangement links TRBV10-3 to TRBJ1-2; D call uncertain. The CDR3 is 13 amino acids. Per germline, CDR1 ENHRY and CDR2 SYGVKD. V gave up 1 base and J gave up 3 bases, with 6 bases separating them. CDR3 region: CAISEFGDYGYTF. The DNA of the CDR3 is TGTGCCATCAGTGAGTTCGGAGACTATGGCTACACCTTC.

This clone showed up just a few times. The CDR3 DNA reads TGTGCCAGCAGCTTAGGGCCCGTGTCTGAAGCTTTCTTT. This encodes CASSLGPVSEAFF. This rearrangement joins TRBV7-8 to TRBJ1-1; no definite D call. CDR3 size: 13 residues. Trimming stripped 1 base from V and 6 bases from J, with 9 bases between. Germline values: CDR1 SGHVS, CDR2 FQNEAQ.

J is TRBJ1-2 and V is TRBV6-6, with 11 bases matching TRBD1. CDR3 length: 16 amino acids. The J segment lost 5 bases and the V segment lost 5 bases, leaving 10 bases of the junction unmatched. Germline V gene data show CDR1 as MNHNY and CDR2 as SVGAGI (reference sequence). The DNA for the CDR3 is TGTGCCAGCAGTCAAAGGACAGGGGGCCGTCGGTATGGCTACACCTTC. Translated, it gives CASSQRTGGRRYGYTF.

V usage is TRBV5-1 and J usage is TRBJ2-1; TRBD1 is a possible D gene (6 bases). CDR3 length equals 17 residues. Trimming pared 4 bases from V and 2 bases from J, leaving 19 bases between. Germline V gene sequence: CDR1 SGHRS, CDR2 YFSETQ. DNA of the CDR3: TGCGCCAGCAGCCCCCCCGGGGCAGGGGCTACCTACAATGAGCAGTTCTTC. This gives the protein CASSPPGAGATYNEQFF.

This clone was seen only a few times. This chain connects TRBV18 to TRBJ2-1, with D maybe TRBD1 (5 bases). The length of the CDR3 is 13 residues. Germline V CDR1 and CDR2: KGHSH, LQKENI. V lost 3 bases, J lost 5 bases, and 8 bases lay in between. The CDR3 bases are TGTGCCAGCTCACCTCGCAGGGACAATGAGCAGTTCTTC. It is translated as CASSPRRDNEQFF.

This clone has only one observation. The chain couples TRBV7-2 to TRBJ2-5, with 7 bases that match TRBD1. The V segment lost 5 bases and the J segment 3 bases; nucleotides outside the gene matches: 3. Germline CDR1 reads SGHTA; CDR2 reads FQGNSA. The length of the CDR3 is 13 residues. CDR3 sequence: CASSAGTEETQYF. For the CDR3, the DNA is TGTGCCAGCAGCGCCGGGACAGAAGAGACCCAGTACTTC.

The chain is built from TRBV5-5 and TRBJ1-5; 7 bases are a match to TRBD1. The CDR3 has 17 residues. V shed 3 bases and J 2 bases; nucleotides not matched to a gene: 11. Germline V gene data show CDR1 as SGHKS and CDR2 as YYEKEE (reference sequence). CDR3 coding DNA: TGTGCCAGCAGCTCCCGACGGGCAGACAGGGGCAATCAGCCCCAGCATTTT. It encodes CASSSRRADRGNQPQHF.

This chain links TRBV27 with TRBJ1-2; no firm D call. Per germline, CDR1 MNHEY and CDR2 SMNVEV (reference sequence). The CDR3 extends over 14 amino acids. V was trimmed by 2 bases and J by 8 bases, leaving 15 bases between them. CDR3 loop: CASSLKLRVGGYTF. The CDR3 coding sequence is TGTGCCAGCAGTTTAAAGCTGCGGGTCGGAGGCTACACCTTC.